Below are 31 T cell receptor beta chains sequenced from a single sample in a study of vaccination effects on CD4 cells after COVID-19. TCRdb's table, derived via immunoSEQ multiplex PCR, lists solely in-frame clones and lacks some. The sample has about 31,000 clones; approximately 70% are singletons. These receptors lack a known antigen. Within the ViraFEST assay, antigen-specific CD4+ T cells underwent expansion with viral peptide pools prior to sequencing. At the end of more than 8 days of culture, CD4+ T cells were isolated. All participants had two doses of either the BNT162b2 or mRNA-1273 vaccine. Sequences were derived from CD4+ T cells from PBMCs cultured with HCoV-229E spike peptides, sampled after COVID-19 vaccination. These receptors were taken from a human donor who received a COVID-19 vaccine.

This clone was detected once. The gene calls are TRBV30 and TRBJ2-5; D might be TRBD1 or TRBD2, each matching 5 bases. The ends were cut back, 2 bases at V and 7 bases at J, with 14 bases in the middle. The germline V gene has CDR1 GTSNPN and CDR2 SVGIG (reference sequence). The CDR3 extends over 13 amino acids. The CDR3 sequence is CAWSIYGDATQYF. CDR3 DNA: TGTGCCTGGAGTATTTACGGGGACGCGACCCAGTACTTC.

V gene TRBV6-4 combines with J gene TRBJ1-1, with D perhaps matching TRBD1 (6 bases). The ends were cut back, 2 bases at V and 8 bases at J, with 15 bases in the middle. This CDR3 spans 14 amino acids. Germline V lookup: CDR1 MRHNA, CDR2 SNTAGT. For the CDR3, the DNA is TGTGCCAGCAGTGACGGGACACGAACCGGGGAAGCTTTCTTT. It encodes CASSDGTRTGEAFF.

V is TRBV13 and J is TRBJ2-7; 9 nucleotides align to TRBD2. J was trimmed by 4 bases and V by 5 bases; bases with no gene match: 6. The CDR3 has 14 residues. Germline CDR1 PRHDT, CDR2 FYEKMQ (reference sequence). The CDR3 nucleotides read TGTGCCAGCAGCGTAGCGGGAGAATCATACGAGCAGTACTTC. As protein: CASSVAGESYEQYF.

The V and J genes are TRBV18 and TRBJ1-2; 8 bases line up with TRBD1. Germline trimming cut 0 bases from V and 8 bases from J; bases unmatched to any gene: 5. Germline assignment: CDR1 KGHSH and CDR2 LQKENI. The CDR3 loop spans 14 amino acids. This CDR3 reads CASSPPGTGSGYTF. DNA for the CDR3: TGTGCCAGCTCACCACCCGGGACAGGTAGCGGCTACACCTTC.

V and J are TRBV11-3 and TRBJ2-2, with D perhaps matching TRBD1 or TRBD2 (5 bases each). CDR1 is SGHNT, CDR2 YENEEA, per germline. V was pared by 6 bases and J by 8 bases, with 16 bases between. This CDR3 is built from 14 residues. CDR3 region: CASRTGTPTGELFF. The CDR3, as DNA: TGTGCCAGCAGGACCGGGACCCCGACAGGGGAGCTGTTTTTT.

This clone was detected a few times. CDR3 DNA sequence: TGTGCCAGCCTACCCCCGGTCGGGAGCTCCACTGAAGCTTTCTTT. This translates into CASLPPVGSSTEAFF. The chain couples TRBV6-5 to TRBJ1-1; D gene uncertain. With 8 bases removed from V and 4 bases from J, the gap between germline ends came to 20 bases. CDR1 and CDR2 from the germline V gene are MNHEY and SVGAGI. There are 15 residues in the CDR3.

The rearrangement joins TRBV12-2 to TRBJ2-7. TRBV12-2 is assigned pseudogene status. CDR3 size: 13 residues. DNA of the CDR3: TGTGCAAGTCGCTTCCACCGATCCTACGAGCAGTACTTC. Amino acids: CASRFHRSYEQYF.

This clone was detected only a few times. This chain connects TRBV5-4 to TRBJ2-4, with 8 bases fitting TRBD1. The CDR3 spans 14 residues. V lost 4 bases to trimming and J lost 6 bases; unmatched junction nucleotides: 6. Germline CDR1 SGHNT, CDR2 YYREEE (reference sequence). The CDR3, as DNA: TGTGCCAGCAGCACTACGGACAGGGCAAACATTCAGTACTTC. Protein product: CASSTTDRANIQYF.

The rearrangement joins TRBV4-1 to TRBJ1-4, with TRBD1 matching over 10 bases. The CDR3 extends over 15 amino acids. V gave up 7 bases and J gave up 6 bases; unmatched junction bases: 8. CDR1 is MGHRA and CDR2 is YSYEKL in the germline V gene. CDR3 nucleotides: TGCGCCAGCAATCCGGGACAGGGGTGGGATGAAAAACTGTTTTTT. Residues: CASNPGQGWDEKLFF.

The CDR3 loop is CASSLAGLAGLGTDTQYF. CDR3 DNA sequence: TGTGCCAGCAGCCTTGCGGGACTAGCGGGATTAGGGACAGATACGCAGTATTTT. This rearrangement joins TRBV4-2 to TRBJ2-3, with 13 bases that match TRBD2. Germline V lookup: CDR1 LGHNA, CDR2 YNFKEQ. CDR3 size: 18 residues. V lost 4 bases and J lost 3; bases outside the gene matches: 10.

This chain joins TRBV7-2 and TRBJ2-7; TRBD1 matches at 8 bases. Germline V gene data show CDR1 as SGHTA and CDR2 as FQGNSA. Trimming cost V 5 bases and J 7 bases; bases outside gene matches: 13. CDR3 size: 15 residues. The CDR3 nucleotides are TGTGCCAGCAGCCCAAGAACCGGGACAGGAGGGGAGCAGTACTTC. It specifies CASSPRTGTGGEQYF.

CDR3 DNA: TGTGCCAGCAGCGTGATGTACACTGAAGCTTTCTTT. Its translation is CASSVMYTEAFF. This chain uses TRBV9 with TRBJ1-1, with unresolved D. The V gene's germline CDR1 is SGDLS and CDR2 YYNGEE. The CDR3 loop spans 12 amino acids. Trimming removed 2 bases at V and 3 bases at J, with 5 bases between. The variable domain in full, with the rest retrieved from reference TRBV9 and TRBJ1-1, is DSGVTQTPKHLITATGQRVTLRCSPRSGDLSVYWYQQSLDQGLQFLIQYYNGEERAKGNILERFSAQQFPDLHSELNLSSLELGDSALYFCASSVMYTEAFFGQGTRLTVV.

The gene calls are TRBV7-8 and TRBJ2-3, with D possibly being TRBD1 (5 bases). CDR3 length equals 17 residues. V lost 2 bases to trimming and J lost 0 bases, with 15 bases between them. Germline-derived CDR1 and CDR2 are SGHVS and FQNEAQ. The DNA for the CDR3 is TGTGCCAGCAGCTTATCCCCAGCAGGGCAAAGCACAGATACGCAGTATTTT. It yields the protein CASSLSPAGQSTDTQYF. The entire variable domain, with the rest obtained from reference TRBV7-8 and TRBJ2-3, is as follows: GAGVSQSPRYKVAKRGQDVALRCDPISGHVSLFWYQQALGQGPEFLTYFQNEAQLDKSGLPSDRFFAERPEGSVSTLKIQRTQQEDSAVYLCASSLSPAGQSTDTQYFGPGTRLTVL.

The J gene is TRBJ2-7, the V gene TRBV5-1; 7 nucleotides match TRBD1. Looked up from germline, CDR1 is SGHRS and CDR2 is YFSETQ. The CDR3 length is 13 residues. J lost 4 bases, V lost 4 bases, and 5 bases had no gene match. CDR3 in amino acids: CASSIGTAYEQYF. CDR3 nucleotides: TGCGCCAGCAGCATTGGGACAGCGTACGAGCAGTACTTC.

The V call is TRBV5-1, the J call TRBJ2-1; 11 bases match TRBD2. The CDR3 consists of 16 residues. CDR1 is SGHRS, CDR2 YFSETQ, per germline. V was clipped by 3 bases and J by 1 base; unmatched bases: 3. CDR3 in DNA: TGCGCCAGCAGCTACCGACTAGCGGGATCCTACAATGAGCAGTTCTTC. Encoded protein: CASSYRLAGSYNEQFF.

V and J are TRBV5-1 and TRBJ1-6, with D possibly TRBD1 on 6 matching bases. Germline V lookup: CDR1 SGHRS, CDR2 YFSETQ. This CDR3 is 15 amino acids long. Trimming removed 5 bases at V and 11 bases at J, with 20 bases between. The CDR3 region is CASRPGGGASPPLHF. The CDR3 DNA is TGCGCCAGCAGACCTGGGGGGGGCGCATCACCACCCCTCCACTTT. Full variable domain (missing parts from reference TRBV5-1 and TRBJ1-6): KAGVTQTPRYLIKTRGQQVTLSCSPISGHRSVSWYQQTPGQGLQFLFEYFSETQRNKGNFPGRFSGRQFSNSRSEMNVSTLELGDSALYLCASRPGGGASPPLHFGNGTRLTVT.

The chain is built from TRBV12-3 or TRBV12-4 and TRBJ1-2, with 7 bases aligning to TRBD1. The CDR3 spans 13 residues. Trimming took 4 bases from V and 4 from J; bases not matched to a gene: 3. Here the CDR3 DNA reads TGTGCCAGCAGTTCGGGACAGTCCTATGGCTACACCTTC. This translates into CASSSGQSYGYTF.

The chain has TRBV19 and TRBJ2-1; either TRBD1 or TRBD2 may fit D (6 bases each). V dropped 3 bases and J dropped 3 bases, with 18 bases sitting between them. This CDR3 is built from 17 residues. Germline V gene data show CDR1 as LNHDA and CDR2 as SQIVND (reference sequence). The CDR3 loop reads CASSIGVGGLDYNEQFF. The DNA for the CDR3 is TGTGCCAGTAGTATTGGGGTAGGGGGACTGGACTACAATGAGCAGTTCTTC.

This chain links TRBV25-1 with TRBJ1-3; D is unclear. The ends were cut back, 1 base at V and 0 bases at J, with 7 bases in the middle. The CDR3 length is 15 residues. Germline CDR1 is MGHDK and CDR2 is SYGVNS. The CDR3 bases are TGTGCCAGCAGTGAATTCGGCAGCTCTGGAAACACCATATATTTT. Translation gives CASSEFGSSGNTIYF.

This chain joins TRBV27 and TRBJ1-1, with TRBD1 matching over 9 bases. This CDR3 has 17 amino acids. The trim removed 5 bases at V and 0 bases at J, leaving 10 bases unmatched. The germline V gene encodes CDR1 MNHEY and CDR2 SMNVEV (reference sequence). The CDR3 DNA is TGTGCCAGCAGTACCCGAGGGACAGGGCGAATGAACACTGAAGCTTTCTTT. It yields the protein CASSTRGTGRMNTEAFF.

The chain joins TRBV7-8 to TRBJ1-3; D uncertain. In germline, CDR1 is SGHVS, CDR2 FQNEAQ. V was cut by 0 bases and J by 2 bases, with 17 bases left in between. The CDR3 spans 18 residues. CDR3: CASSLATVRGRAGNTIYF. The CDR3 DNA is TGTGCCAGCAGCTTAGCAACGGTCCGTGGAAGAGCTGGAAACACCATATATTTT.

The genes are TRBV7-9 and TRBJ1-3, with 9 bases fitting TRBD1. The germline V gene has CDR1 SEHNR and CDR2 FQNEAQ (reference sequence). The CDR3 consists of 15 residues. V shed 8 bases and J 4 bases; nucleotides not matched to a gene: 9. The CDR3 DNA reads TGTGCCAGCCGCCTGGGACAGGGCGGCGGAAACACCATATATTTT. It yields the protein CASRLGQGGGNTIYF.

The rearrangement joins TRBV7-9 to TRBJ2-7; TRBD1 might be the D (6 bases). Germline CDR1 SEHNR, CDR2 FQNEAQ (reference sequence). V dropped 5 bases and J dropped 7 bases, with 18 bases sitting between them. The CDR3 is 14 residues long. CDR3 protein: CASSRDIGASEQYF. The CDR3 nucleotides are TGTGCCAGCAGCCGGGACATCGGGGCTTCAGAGCAGTACTTC.

The chain is built from TRBV11-2 and TRBJ2-2; D not resolved. V shed 4 bases and J shed 6 bases, with 9 bases lying between them. Looked up from germline, CDR1 is SGHAT and CDR2 is FQNNGV. There are 13 residues in the CDR3. DNA for the CDR3: TGTGCCAGCAGCTCACAGCTGTCCGGGGAGCTGTTTTTT. It encodes CASSSQLSGELFF.

The genes are TRBV11-2 and TRBJ1-1; the match to TRBD1 covers 7 bases. The length of the CDR3 is 12 residues. V gave up 4 bases and J gave up 10 bases; unmatched junction bases: 6. The V gene's germline CDR1 is SGHAT and CDR2 FQNNGV. Written as DNA, the CDR3 is TGTGCCAGCAGCTCACAGGGGAATAGAGCTTTCTTT. Encoded protein: CASSSQGNRAFF.

The rearrangement links TRBV20-1 to TRBJ1-1; D unclear. Per germline, CDR1 DFQATT and CDR2 SNEGSKA (reference sequence). The CDR3 loop spans 13 amino acids. Trimming left V 3 bases short and J 4 bases short, with 12 bases between. CDR3: CSASRSVFTEAFF. In nucleotides, the CDR3 is TGCAGTGCTAGTAGGTCAGTGTTCACTGAAGCTTTCTTT.

The chain uses TRBV27 and TRBJ2-5, with TRBD2 identical over 16 bases. Trimming at V came to 6 bases and at J to 0 bases, leaving 4 bases not matched to a gene. The CDR3 extends over 17 amino acids. The germline CDR1 and CDR2 sequences are MNHEY and SMNVEV (reference sequence). The CDR3 spells CASSQGLAGGNQETQYF. CDR3 coding DNA: TGTGCCAGCAGCCAGGGACTAGCGGGGGGGAACCAAGAGACCCAGTACTTC.

The chain carries TRBV21-1 and TRBJ2-4; the DNA was not compared with TRBD1, the D call given in the table. TRBV21-1 is annotated as a pseudogene. This CDR3 is built from 18 residues. The CDR3 here is CASSKTGGIMIAKNIQYF. In DNA form, the CDR3 reads TGTGCCAGCAGCAAGACAGGGGGAATAATGATTGCCAAAAACATTCAGTACTTC.

This chain joins TRBV19 and TRBJ1-1, with D maybe TRBD1 (5 bases). CDR1 and CDR2 from the germline V gene are LNHDA and SQIVND (reference sequence). The CDR3 loop spans 15 amino acids. V dropped 0 bases and J dropped 3 bases, with 11 bases sitting between them. The CDR3 sequence is CASSIDDLRDTEAFF. CDR3 sequence (DNA): TGTGCCAGTAGTATAGATGACCTCAGGGACACTGAAGCTTTCTTT.

The J gene is TRBJ2-3, the V gene TRBV4-2; maybe TRBD2 (5 bases). The germline V gene encodes CDR1 LGHNA and CDR2 YNFKEQ. V lost 4 bases to trimming and J lost 2 bases, with 31 bases between them. CDR3 length: 21 residues. CDR3 protein: CASSPLWLIGLDFNNTDTQYF. In DNA, the CDR3 is TGTGCCAGCAGCCCCTTATGGTTGATAGGACTCGACTTTAACAACACAGATACGCAGTATTTT.

The chain recombines TRBV18 with TRBJ2-7; 7 positions match TRBD1. Germline CDR1 KGHSH, CDR2 LQKENI. V lost 2 bases, J lost 2 bases, and 3 bases stayed unmatched. This CDR3 spans 14 amino acids. CDR3 protein: CASSPGQGAYEQYF. Written as DNA, the CDR3 is TGTGCCAGCTCACCAGGGCAGGGGGCCTACGAGCAGTACTTC.